Sequencing of this T cell receptor beta chain was carried out in a study of shared clonotypes between healthy human individuals. Study as a whole: The study enrolled a couple of women and three men aged 18 to 49. The study's findings and limits: Approximately 4.9% of naive CD4 clonotypes were shared across a few donors. Clonotypes shared by all four donors outscored non-shared clonotypes in generation probability.

CD45RA-negative memory and CD45RA+ naive subsets were split from the CD4+ cells. The assay was immunoSEQ multiplex PCR, and TCRdb's table has in-frame clones only and misses some. The data show 2 million to 2.5 million clones, under 95% seen once. With regard to this clone: What it binds is not known.

This CDR3 spans 14 amino acids. The ends were cut back, 3 bases at V and 2 bases at J, with 11 bases in the middle. The germline V gene has CDR1 SGHAT and CDR2 FQNNGV. The chain joins TRBV11-2 to TRBJ2-7; D gene ambiguous. This TCR derives from a man between 18 and 35 years old in good health. Some clones in this sample may be carry-over from other donors' samples. The sequenced sample was naive CD4+ T cells from PBMCs. Subset defined: CD45RA+ positively selected. The chain's CDR3 is CASSFLTVAYEQYF. CDR3 sequence (DNA): TGTGCCAGCAGCTTCTTGACGGTAGCCTACGAGCAGTACTTC.